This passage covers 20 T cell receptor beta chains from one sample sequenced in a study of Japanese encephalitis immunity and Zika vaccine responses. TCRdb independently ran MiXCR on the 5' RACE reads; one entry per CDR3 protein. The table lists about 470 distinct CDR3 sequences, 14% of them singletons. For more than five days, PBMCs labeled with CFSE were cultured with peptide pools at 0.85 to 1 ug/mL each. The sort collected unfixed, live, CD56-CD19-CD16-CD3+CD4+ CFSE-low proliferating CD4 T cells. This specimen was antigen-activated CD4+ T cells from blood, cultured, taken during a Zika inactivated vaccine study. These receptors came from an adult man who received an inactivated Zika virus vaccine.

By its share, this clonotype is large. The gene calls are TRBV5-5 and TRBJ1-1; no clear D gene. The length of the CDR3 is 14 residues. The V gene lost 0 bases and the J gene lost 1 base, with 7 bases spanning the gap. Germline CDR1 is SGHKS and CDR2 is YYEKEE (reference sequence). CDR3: CASSLDGPNTEAFF. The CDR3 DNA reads TGTGCCAGCAGCTTGGACGGGCCGAACACTGAAGCTTTCTTT.

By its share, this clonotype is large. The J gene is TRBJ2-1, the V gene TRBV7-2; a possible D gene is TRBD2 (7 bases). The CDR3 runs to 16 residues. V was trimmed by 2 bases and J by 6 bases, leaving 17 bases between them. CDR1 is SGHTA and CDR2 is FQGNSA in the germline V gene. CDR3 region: CASSLSSGAGVNEQFF. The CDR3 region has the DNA TGTGCCAGCAGCTTATCCAGCGGGGCAGGGGTCAATGAGCAGTTCTTC. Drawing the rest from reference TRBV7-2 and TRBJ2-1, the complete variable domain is GAGVSQSPSNKVTEKGKDVELRCDPISGHTALYWYRQSLGQGLEFLIYFQGNSAPDKSGLPSDRFSAERTGGSVSTLTIQRTQQEDSAVYLCASSLSSGAGVNEQFFGPGTRLTVL.

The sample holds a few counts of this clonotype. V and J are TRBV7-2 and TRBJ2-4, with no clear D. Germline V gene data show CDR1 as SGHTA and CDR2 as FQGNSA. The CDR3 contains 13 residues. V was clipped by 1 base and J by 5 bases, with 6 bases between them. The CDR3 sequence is CASSLGTQNIQYF. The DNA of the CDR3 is TGTGCCAGCAGCTTAGGTACACAAAACATTCAGTACTTC. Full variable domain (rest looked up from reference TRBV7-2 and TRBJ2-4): GAGVSQSPSNKVTEKGKDVELRCDPISGHTALYWYRQSLGQGLEFLIYFQGNSAPDKSGLPSDRFSAERTGGSVSTLTIQRTQQEDSAVYLCASSLGTQNIQYFGAGTRLSVL.

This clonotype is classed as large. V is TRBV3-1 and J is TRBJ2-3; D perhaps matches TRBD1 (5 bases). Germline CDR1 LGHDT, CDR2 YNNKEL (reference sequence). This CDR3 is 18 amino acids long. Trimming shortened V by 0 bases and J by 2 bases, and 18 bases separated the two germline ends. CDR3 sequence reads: CASSQDPGWRHTTDTQYF. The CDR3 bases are TGTGCCAGCAGCCAAGATCCAGGGTGGCGACACACCACAGATACGCAGTATTTT.

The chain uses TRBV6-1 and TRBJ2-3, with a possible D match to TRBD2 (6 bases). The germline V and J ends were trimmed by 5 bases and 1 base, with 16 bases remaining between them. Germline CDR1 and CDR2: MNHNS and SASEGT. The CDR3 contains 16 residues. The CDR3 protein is CASSQLLAVGTDTQYF. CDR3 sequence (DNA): TGTGCCAGCAGTCAACTACTAGCCGTGGGCACAGATACGCAGTATTTT.

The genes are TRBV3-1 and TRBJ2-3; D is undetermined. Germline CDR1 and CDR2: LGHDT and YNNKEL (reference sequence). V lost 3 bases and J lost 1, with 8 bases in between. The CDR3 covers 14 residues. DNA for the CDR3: TGTGCCAGCAGCCAGCGGTCCGGCACAGATACGCAGTATTTT. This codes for CASSQRSGTDTQYF.

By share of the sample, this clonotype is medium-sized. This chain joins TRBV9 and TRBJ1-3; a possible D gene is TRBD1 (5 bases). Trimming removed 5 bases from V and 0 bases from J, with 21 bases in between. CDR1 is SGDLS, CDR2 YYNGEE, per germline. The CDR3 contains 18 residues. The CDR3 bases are TGTGCCAGCAGTCAGAGGGGCGACCCCTCGACCTCTGGAAACACCATATATTTT. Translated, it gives CASSQRGDPSTSGNTIYF. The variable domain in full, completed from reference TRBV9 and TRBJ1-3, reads DSGVTQTPKHLITATGQRVTLRCSPRSGDLSVYWYQQSLDQGLQFLIQYYNGEERAKGNILERFSAQQFPDLHSELNLSSLELGDSALYFCASSQRGDPSTSGNTIYFGEGSWLTVV.

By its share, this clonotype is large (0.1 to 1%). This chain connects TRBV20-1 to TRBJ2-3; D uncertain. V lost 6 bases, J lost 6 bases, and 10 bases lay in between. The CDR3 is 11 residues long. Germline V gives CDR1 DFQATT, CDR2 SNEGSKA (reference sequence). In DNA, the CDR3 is TGCAGTGCCGGGTTGTCTGATACGCAGTATTTT. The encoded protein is CSAGLSDTQYF.

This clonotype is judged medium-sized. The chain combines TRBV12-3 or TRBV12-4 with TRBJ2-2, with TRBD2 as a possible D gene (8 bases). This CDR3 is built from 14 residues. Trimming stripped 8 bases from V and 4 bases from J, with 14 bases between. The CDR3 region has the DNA TGTGCCAGCGGGACAGCGGGGGCCACCGGGGAGCTGTTTTTT. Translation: CASGTAGATGELFF.

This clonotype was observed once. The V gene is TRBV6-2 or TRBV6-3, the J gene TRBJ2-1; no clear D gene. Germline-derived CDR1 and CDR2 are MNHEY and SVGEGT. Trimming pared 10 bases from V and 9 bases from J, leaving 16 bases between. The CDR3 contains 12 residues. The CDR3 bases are TGTGCCACCCAAAAGGTGGCGGTTGAGCAGTTCTTC. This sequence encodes CATQKVAVEQFF.

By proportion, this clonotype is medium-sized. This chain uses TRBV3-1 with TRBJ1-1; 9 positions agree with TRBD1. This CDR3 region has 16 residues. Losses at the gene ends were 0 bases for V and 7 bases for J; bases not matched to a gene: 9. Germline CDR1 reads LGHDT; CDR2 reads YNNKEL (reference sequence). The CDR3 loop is CASSQDRGTGPLEAFF. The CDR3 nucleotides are TGTGCCAGCAGCCAAGATAGAGGGACAGGGCCCCTTGAAGCTTTCTTT. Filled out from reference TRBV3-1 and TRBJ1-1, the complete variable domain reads DTAVSQTPKYLVTQMGNDKSIKCEQNLGHDTMYWYKQDSKKFLKIMFSYNNKELIINETVPNRFSPKSPDKAHLNLHINSLELGDSAVYFCASSQDRGTGPLEAFFGQGTRLTVV.

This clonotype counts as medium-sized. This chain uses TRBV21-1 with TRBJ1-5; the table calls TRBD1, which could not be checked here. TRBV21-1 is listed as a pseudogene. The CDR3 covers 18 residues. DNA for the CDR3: TGTGCCAGCAGCAGTCCGGGACAGGGCTTATATAGCAATCAGCCCCAGCATTTT. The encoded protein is CASSSPGQGLYSNQPQHF.

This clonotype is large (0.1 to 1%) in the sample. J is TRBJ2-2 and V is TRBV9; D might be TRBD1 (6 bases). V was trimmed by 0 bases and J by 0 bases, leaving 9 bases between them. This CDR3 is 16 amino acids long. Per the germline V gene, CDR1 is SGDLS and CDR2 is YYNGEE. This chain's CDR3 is CASSVVGTTNTGELFF. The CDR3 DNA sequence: TGTGCCAGCAGCGTAGTTGGGACAACGAACACCGGGGAGCTGTTTTTT.

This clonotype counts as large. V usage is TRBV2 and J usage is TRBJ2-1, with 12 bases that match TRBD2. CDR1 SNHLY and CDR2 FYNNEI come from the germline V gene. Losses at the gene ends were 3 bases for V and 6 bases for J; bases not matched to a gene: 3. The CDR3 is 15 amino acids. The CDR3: CASSEASGGVNEQFF. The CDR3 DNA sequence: TGTGCCAGCAGTGAGGCTAGCGGGGGGGTCAATGAGCAGTTCTTC.

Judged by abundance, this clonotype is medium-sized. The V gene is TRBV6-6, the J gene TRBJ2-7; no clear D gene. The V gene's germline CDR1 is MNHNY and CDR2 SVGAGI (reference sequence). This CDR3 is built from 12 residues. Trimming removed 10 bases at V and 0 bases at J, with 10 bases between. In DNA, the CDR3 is TGTGCCACTTCTTCGAGCTCCTACGAGCAGTACTTC. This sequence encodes CATSSSSYEQYF.

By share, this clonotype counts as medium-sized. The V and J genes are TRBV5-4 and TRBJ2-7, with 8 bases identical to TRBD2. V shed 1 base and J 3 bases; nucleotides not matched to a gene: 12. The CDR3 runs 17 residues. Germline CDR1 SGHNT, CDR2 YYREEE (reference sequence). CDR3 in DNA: TGTGCCAGCAGCTTGCGGGGGGGCCTCCAACTTCACTACGAGCAGTACGTC. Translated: CASSLRGGLQLHYEQYV.

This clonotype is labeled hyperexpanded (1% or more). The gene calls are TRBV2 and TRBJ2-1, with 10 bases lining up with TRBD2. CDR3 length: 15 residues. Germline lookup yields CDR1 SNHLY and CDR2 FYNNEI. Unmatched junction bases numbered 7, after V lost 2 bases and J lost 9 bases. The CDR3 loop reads CASSETSGGAAEQFF. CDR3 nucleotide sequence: TGTGCCAGCAGTGAAACCAGCGGGGGGGCGGCTGAGCAGTTCTTC.

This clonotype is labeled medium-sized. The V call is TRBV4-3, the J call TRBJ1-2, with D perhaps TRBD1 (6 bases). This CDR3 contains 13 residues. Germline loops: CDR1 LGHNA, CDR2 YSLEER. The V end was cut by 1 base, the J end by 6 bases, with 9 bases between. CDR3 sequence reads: CASSQAGGDGYTF. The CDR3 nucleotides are TGCGCCAGCAGCCAAGCGGGGGGCGATGGCTACACCTTC.

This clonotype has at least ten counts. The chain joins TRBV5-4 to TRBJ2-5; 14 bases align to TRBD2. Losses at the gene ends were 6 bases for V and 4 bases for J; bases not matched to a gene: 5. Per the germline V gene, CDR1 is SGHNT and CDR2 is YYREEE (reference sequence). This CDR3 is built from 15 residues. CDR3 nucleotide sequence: TGTGCCAGCACCCTGACTAGCGGGGGGGGAGAGACCCAGTACTTC. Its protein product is CASTLTSGGGETQYF. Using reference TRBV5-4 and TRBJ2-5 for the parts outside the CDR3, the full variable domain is ETGVTQSPTHLIKTRGQQVTLRCSSQSGHNTVSWYQQALGQGPQFIFQYYREEENGRGNFPPRFSGLQFPNYSSELNVNALELDDSALYLCASTLTSGGGETQYFGPGTRLLVL.

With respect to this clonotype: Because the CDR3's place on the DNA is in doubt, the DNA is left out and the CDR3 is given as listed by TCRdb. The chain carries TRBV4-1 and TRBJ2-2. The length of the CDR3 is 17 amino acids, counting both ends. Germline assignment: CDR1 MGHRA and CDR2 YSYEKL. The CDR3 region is CASSQEYGANTGELFFF.